The clone carrying this TCR beta chain was counted a few times. The ends were cut back, 4 bases at V and 0 bases at J, with 13 bases in the middle. The CDR3 loop spans 15 amino acids. The germline V gene has CDR1 SGHDT and CDR2 YYEEEE. TCRdb processed the RT-PCR reads anew with MiXCR; each CDR3 protein has one entry. This repertoire shows hundreds of thousands of distinct CDR3 sequences, 11% to 15% found once; its top ten account for 3% to 4.5%. Input material: memory CD4+ T cells from blood. This chain links TRBV5-6 with TRBJ1-1; D possibly corresponds to TRBD1 (6 bases). This clonotype was obtained from a female donor in good health, serving as a healthy control. CDR3 nucleotide sequence: TGTGCCAGCAGCGCCCCGACAGGAGTGAACACTGAAGCTTTCTTT. It codes for CASSAPTGVNTEAFF.